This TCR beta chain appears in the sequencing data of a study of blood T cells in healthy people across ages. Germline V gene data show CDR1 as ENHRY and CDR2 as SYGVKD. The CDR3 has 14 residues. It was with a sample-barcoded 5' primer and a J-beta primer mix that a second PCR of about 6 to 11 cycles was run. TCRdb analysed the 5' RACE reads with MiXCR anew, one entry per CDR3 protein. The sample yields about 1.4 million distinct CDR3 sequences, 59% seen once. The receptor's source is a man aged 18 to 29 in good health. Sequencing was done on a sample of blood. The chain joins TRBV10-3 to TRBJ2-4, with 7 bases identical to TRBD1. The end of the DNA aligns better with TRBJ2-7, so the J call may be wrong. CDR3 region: CAIRDHRGFYEQYF. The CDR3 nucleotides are TGTGCCATCAGAGACCACAGGGGATTCTACGAGCAGTACTTC.